The rows below give T cell receptor beta chains drawn from one sample of a study of T cell repertoires in cytomegalovirus infection. A single record per CDR3 protein comes from TCRdb applying MiXCR to the reads. The sample contains 680,000 or so distinct CDR3 sequences, under 40% of which appear only once. The sample taken for sequencing was PBMCs. The receptors originated from a human donor in good health (CMV status not recorded). Some clones in this sample may be carry-over from other donors' samples. Each CDR3 is given with its conserved first and last residue. A D gene is named only where the DNA matches it firmly. Size values are once, few and many counts, or a class for expanded clones, and some rows have none.

j_call | clone_size | v_call | d_call | cdr3_aa | cdr3_nt
TRBJ1-2 | . | TRBV6-6 | . | CASTWLLGYTF | TGTGCCAGCACTTGGCTTCTTGGCTACACCTTC
TRBJ2-3 | many | TRBV6-1 | TRBD2 | CASSGVGSGGRGTQYF | TGTGCCAGCAGTGGTGTGGGAAGCGGGGGGAGGGGTACGCAGTATTTT
TRBJ2-3 | . | TRBV5-5 | . | CARSLGRTDTQYF | TGTGCCAGAAGCTTGGGACGCACAGATACGCAGTATTTT
TRBJ1-1 | . | TRBV28 | . | CASSSWSTEDFF | TGTGCCAGCAGCTCCTGGAGCACTGAAGATTTCTTT
TRBJ1-5 | . | TRBV30 | . | CAWSVRGGGWQPQHF | TGTGCCTGGAGTGTACGGGGTGGGGGATGGCAGCCCCAGCATTTT
TRBJ1-4 | . | TRBV28 | TRBD1 | CASRQHRGLNEKLFF | TGTGCCAGCAGACAACACAGGGGCCTAAATGAAAAACTGTTTTTT
TRBJ2-2 | . | TRBV28 | TRBD1 | CASSFLTGGRTGELFF | TGTGCCAGCAGTTTCTTAACAGGGGGCCGGACCGGGGAGCTGTTTTTT
TRBJ1-6 | . | TRBV14 | . | CDSSQVGVLDSPLHF | TGTGACAGCAGCCAAGTTGGAGTTTTGGATTCACCCCTCCACTTT
TRBJ2-7 | . | TRBV7-6 | . | CASSLALDNTYEQYF | TGTGCCAGCAGCTTAGCTTTGGACAACACCTACGAGCAGTACTTC
TRBJ2-3 | . | TRBV2 | . | CASSGGGESDTQYF | TGTGCCAGCAGTGGAGGGGGGGAGTCAGATACGCAGTATTTT
TRBJ2-1 | few | TRBV29-1 | TRBD1 | CSGVGQGNNEQFF | TGCAGCGGAGTCGGACAGGGCAACAATGAGCAGTTCTTC
TRBJ2-5 | . | TRBV20-1 | TRBD2 | CSASGTSGGKENQYF | TGCAGTGCTAGTGGGACTAGCGGGGGCAAGGAGAACCAGTACTTC
TRBJ2-7 | . | TRBV5-4 | . | CASSLPQLSYEQYF | TGTGCCAGCAGCCTCCCCCAGCTGTCCTACGAGCAGTACTTC
TRBJ2-6 | . | TRBV7-9 | . | CASSLVRGSGANVLTF | TGTGCCAGCAGCTTGGTCAGGGGCTCTGGGGCCAACGTCCTGACTTTC
TRBJ1-6 | few | TRBV6-5 | TRBD1 | CASSTGTGFWSYNSPLHF | TGTGCCAGCAGTACCGGGACAGGGTTTTGGTCCTATAATTCACCCCTCCACTTT
TRBJ1-3 | . | TRBV20-1 | TRBD1 | CSARDRYSGNTIYF | TGCAGTGCACGGGACAGATACTCTGGAAACACCATATATTTT
TRBJ1-4 | . | TRBV7-6 | TRBD1 | CASSSPGQGFELFF | TGTGCCAGCAGCTCACCGGGACAGGGGTTTGAACTGTTTTTT
TRBJ1-1 | . | TRBV7-9 | . | CASSKSSIGAGEAFF | TGTGCCAGCAGCAAATCCTCCATAGGGGCCGGTGAAGCTTTCTTT
TRBJ2-1 | once | TRBV29-1 | . | CSVGGGGQMGLEGEQFF | TGCAGCGTTGGTGGGGGGGGCCAGATGGGGTTGGAGGGTGAGCAGTTCTTC
TRBJ1-2 | . | TRBV6-1 | . | CASSIQGSDYGYTF | TGTGCCAGCAGTATACAGGGATCCGACTATGGCTACACCTTC
TRBJ2-1 | many | TRBV7-9 | . | CASSFGGTYNEQFF | TGTGCCAGCAGCTTCGGGGGGACATACAATGAGCAGTTCTTC
TRBJ1-1 | . | TRBV12-5 | . | CASGPGTEAFF | TGTGCTAGTGGCCCGGGCACTGAAGCTTTCTTT
TRBJ2-1 | . | TRBV11-2 | TRBD2 | CASSLVSSGLNEQFF | TGTGCCAGCAGCTTAGTGTCTAGCGGTCTCAATGAGCAGTTCTTC
TRBJ2-2 | many | TRBV7-8 | . | CASSLGSPNTGELFF | TGTGCCAGCAGCTTGGGGAGCCCGAACACCGGGGAGCTGTTTTTT
TRBJ1-5 | . | TRBV4-1 | . | CASSQVGRTLNQPHHF | TGCGCCAGCAGCCAAGTTGGCAGGACCTTAAATCAGCCCCATCATTTT
TRBJ2-1 | many | TRBV11-2 | TRBD2 | CASSLAGRGRAHEQFF | TGTGCCAGCAGCTTAGCTGGCCGCGGGAGAGCACATGAGCAGTTCTTC
TRBJ2-7 | many | TRBV7-2 | . | CASSLDPRRSSYEQYF | TGTGCCAGCAGCTTAGATCCGCGCAGGAGCTCCTACGAGCAGTACTTC
TRBJ2-1 | . | TRBV29-1 | . | CSVEGSSAYNEQFF | TGCAGCGTTGAAGGGAGTAGCGCCTACAATGAGCAGTTCTTC
TRBJ1-2 | few | TRBV12-3/TRBV12-4 | . | CASSWETAGYTF | TGTGCCAGCAGTTGGGAAACAGCTGGCTACACCTTC
TRBJ1-2 | . | TRBV2 | . | CASSRGGSYTF | TGTGCCAGCAGCCGGGGGGGTAGCTACACCTTC
TRBJ1-2 | . | TRBV4-1 | . | CASSQVGEMAYGYTF | TGCGCCAGCAGCCAAGTAGGGGAAATGGCCTATGGCTACACCTTC
TRBJ2-2 | . | TRBV29-1 | . | CSVVRGTNTGELFF | TGCAGCGTTGTACGGGGGACGAACACCGGGGAGCTGTTTTTT
TRBJ1-1 | many | TRBV7-2 | . | CASSLAYRGTEAFF | TGTGCCAGCAGCTTAGCTTATAGGGGCACTGAAGCTTTCTTT
TRBJ1-6 | . | TRBV6-5 | . | CASTSGGVYNSPLHF | TGTGCCAGCACCTCGGGCGGGGTCTATAATTCACCCCTCCACTTT
TRBJ2-6 | once | TRBV15 | . | CATSRGWGSGANVLTF | TGTGCCACCAGCAGAGGGTGGGGTTCTGGGGCCAACGTCCTGACTTTC
TRBJ2-7 | . | TRBV12-3/TRBV12-4 | . | CASSFRVQGRAYEQYF | TGTGCCAGCAGTTTCCGAGTACAGGGTCGGGCCTACGAGCAGTACTTC
TRBJ1-1 | . | TRBV4-1 | TRBD1 | CASSPVSASGGANTEAFF | TGCGCCAGCAGCCCTGTAAGCGCGTCAGGGGGCGCAAACACTGAAGCTTTCTTT
TRBJ1-1 | few | TRBV7-9 | . | CASSLGAVNTEAFF | TGTGCCAGCAGCTTAGGGGCAGTGAACACTGAAGCTTTCTTT
TRBJ1-5 | . | TRBV19 | . | CASSIAGPSSLYQPQHF | TGTGCCAGTAGTATAGCCGGGCCTTCGAGTTTATATCAGCCCCAGCATTTT
TRBJ1-1 | . | TRBV27 | . | CASSYLPGAEAFF | TGTGCCAGCAGTTACCTGCCCGGCGCTGAAGCTTTCTTT
TRBJ2-7 | . | TRBV4-1 | . | CASSRSKGGRDEQYF | TGCGCCAGCAGCCGATCCAAGGGGGGACGTGACGAGCAGTACTTC
TRBJ2-7 | . | TRBV4-1 | . | CASSRETSRMSYEQYF | TGCGCCAGCAGCCGCGAGACATCACGGATGTCCTACGAGCAGTACTTC
TRBJ1-1 | . | TRBV20-1 | TRBD1 | CSARTGGNTEAFF | TGCAGTGCCAGGACAGGGGGCAACACTGAAGCTTTCTTT
TRBJ2-1 | . | TRBV10-1 | TRBD1 | CASSESPPNRGSGSDNEQFF | TGCGCCAGCAGTGAGTCCCCCCCGAACAGGGGCAGTGGGTCGGACAATGAGCAGTTCTTC
TRBJ2-4 | few | TRBV11-2 | . | CASSLEGHRGRVDIQYF | TGTGCCAGCAGCTTAGAAGGCCATAGAGGAAGGGTGGACATTCAGTACTTC